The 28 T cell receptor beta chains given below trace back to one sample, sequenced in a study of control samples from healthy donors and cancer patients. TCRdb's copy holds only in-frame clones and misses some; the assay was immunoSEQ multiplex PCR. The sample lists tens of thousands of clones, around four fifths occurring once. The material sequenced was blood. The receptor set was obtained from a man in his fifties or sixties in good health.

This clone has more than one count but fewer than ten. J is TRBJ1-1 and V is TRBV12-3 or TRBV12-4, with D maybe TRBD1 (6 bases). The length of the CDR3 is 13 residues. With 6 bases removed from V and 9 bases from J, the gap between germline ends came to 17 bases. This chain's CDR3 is CASRRDGGPKAFF. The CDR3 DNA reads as TGTGCCAGCAGGCGGGATGGGGGCCCTAAAGCTTTCTTT.

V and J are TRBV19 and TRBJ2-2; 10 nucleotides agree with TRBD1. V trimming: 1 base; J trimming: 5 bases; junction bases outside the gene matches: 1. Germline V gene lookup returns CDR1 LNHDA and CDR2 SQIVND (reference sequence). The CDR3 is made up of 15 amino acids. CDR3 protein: CASSIGTGGTGELFF. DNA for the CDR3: TGTGCCAGTAGTATAGGGACAGGGGGAACCGGGGAGCTGTTTTTT.

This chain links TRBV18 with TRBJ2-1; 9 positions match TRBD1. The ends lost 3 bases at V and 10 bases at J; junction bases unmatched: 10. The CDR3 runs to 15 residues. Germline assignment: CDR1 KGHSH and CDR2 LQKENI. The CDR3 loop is CASSPSGQGRGEQFF. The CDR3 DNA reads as TGTGCCAGCTCACCTTCCGGACAGGGGAGAGGAGAGCAGTTCTTC. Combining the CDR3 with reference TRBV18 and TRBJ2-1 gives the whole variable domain NAGVMQNPRHLVRRRGQEARLRCSPMKGHSHVYWYRQLPEEGLKFMVYLQKENIIDESGMPKERFSAEFPKEGPSILRIQQVVRGDSAAYFCASSPSGQGRGEQFFGPGTRLTVL.

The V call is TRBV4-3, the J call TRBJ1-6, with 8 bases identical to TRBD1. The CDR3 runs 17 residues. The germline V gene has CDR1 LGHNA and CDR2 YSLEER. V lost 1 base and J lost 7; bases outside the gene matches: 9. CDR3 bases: TGCGCCAGCAGCCAAGCGCCGACAGGGGTCGACAATTCACCCCTCCACTTT. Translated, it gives CASSQAPTGVDNSPLHF.

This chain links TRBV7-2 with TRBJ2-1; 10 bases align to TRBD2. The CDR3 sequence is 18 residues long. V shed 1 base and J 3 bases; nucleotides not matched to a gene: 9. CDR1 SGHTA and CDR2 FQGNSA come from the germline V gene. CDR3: CASSLVSSGSYRYNEQFF. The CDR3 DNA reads TGTGCCAGCAGCTTAGTTTCTAGCGGGAGCTACCGCTACAATGAGCAGTTCTTC.

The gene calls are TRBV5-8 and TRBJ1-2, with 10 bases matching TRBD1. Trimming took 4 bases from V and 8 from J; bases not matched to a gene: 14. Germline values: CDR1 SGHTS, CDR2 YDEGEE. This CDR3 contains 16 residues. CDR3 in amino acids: CASSRGGQGKGGGYTF. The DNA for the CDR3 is TGTGCCAGCAGCCGAGGGGGACAGGGGAAAGGTGGCGGCTACACCTTC.

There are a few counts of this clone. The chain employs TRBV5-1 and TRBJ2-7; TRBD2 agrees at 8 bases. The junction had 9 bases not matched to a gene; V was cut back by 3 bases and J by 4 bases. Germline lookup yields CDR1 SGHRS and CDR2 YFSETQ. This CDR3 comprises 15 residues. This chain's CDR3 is CASSSTSGVMYEQYF. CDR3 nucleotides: TGCGCCAGCAGCTCAACTAGCGGCGTTATGTACGAGCAGTACTTC.

CDR3: CASSVSSRGDQETQYF. CDR3 in DNA: TGTGCCAGCAGCGTATCATCTCGGGGGGATCAAGAGACCCAGTACTTC. This rearrangement joins TRBV9 to TRBJ2-5; 7 nucleotides align to TRBD2. The CDR3 runs 16 residues. Trimming at V came to 1 base and at J to 2 bases, leaving 8 bases not matched to a gene. CDR1 is SGDLS and CDR2 is YYNGEE in the germline V gene.

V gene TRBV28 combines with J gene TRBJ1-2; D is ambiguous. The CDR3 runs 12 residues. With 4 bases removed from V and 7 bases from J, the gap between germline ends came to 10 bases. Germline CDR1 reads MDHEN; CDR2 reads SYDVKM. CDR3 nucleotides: TGTGCCAGCAGTTCGGGCTCAATTGGCTACACCTTC. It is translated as CASSSGSIGYTF.

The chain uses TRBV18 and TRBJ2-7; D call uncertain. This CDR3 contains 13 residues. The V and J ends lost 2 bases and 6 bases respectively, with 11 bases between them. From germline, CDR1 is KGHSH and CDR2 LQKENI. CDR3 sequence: CASSPGVHSEQYF. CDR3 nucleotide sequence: TGTGCCAGCTCACCAGGTGTCCATTCCGAGCAGTACTTC. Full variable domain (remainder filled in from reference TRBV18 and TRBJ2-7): NAGVMQNPRHLVRRRGQEARLRCSPMKGHSHVYWYRQLPEEGLKFMVYLQKENIIDESGMPKERFSAEFPKEGPSILRIQQVVRGDSAAYFCASSPGVHSEQYFGPGTRLTVT.

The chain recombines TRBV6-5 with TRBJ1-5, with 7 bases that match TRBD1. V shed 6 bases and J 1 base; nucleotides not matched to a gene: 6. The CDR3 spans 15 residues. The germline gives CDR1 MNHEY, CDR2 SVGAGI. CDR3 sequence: CASSQGGLSNQPQHF. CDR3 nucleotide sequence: TGTGCCAGCAGCCAAGGGGGCTTGAGCAATCAGCCCCAGCATTTT.

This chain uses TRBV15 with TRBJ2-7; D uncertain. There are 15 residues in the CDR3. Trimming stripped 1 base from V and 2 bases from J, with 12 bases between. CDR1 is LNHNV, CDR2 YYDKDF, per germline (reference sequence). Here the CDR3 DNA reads TGTGCCACCAGCAGAGGTAGGCGTCTCACCTACGAGCAGTACTTC. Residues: CATSRGRRLTYEQYF.

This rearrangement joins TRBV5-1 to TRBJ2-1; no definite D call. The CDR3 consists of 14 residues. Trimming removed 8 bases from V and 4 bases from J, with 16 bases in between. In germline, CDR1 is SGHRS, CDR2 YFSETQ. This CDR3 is CASQVSQRYNEQFF. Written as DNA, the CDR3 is TGCGCCAGTCAGGTCAGTCAAAGGTACAATGAGCAGTTCTTC. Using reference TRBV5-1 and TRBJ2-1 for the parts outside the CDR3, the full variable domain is KAGVTQTPRYLIKTRGQQVTLSCSPISGHRSVSWYQQTPGQGLQFLFEYFSETQRNKGNFPGRFSGRQFSNSRSEMNVSTLELGDSALYLCASQVSQRYNEQFFGPGTRLTVL.

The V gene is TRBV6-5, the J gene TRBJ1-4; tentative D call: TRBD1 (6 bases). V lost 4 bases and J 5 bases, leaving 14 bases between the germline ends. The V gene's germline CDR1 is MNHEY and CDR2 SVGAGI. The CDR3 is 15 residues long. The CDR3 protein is CASSSIDRLNEKLFF. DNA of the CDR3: TGTGCCAGCAGTTCCATAGACAGGCTAAATGAAAAACTGTTTTTT.

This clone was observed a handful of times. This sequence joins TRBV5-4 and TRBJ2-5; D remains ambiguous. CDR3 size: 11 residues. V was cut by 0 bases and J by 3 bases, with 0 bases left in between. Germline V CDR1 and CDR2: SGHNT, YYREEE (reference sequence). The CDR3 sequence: CASSLEETQYF. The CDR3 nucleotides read TGTGCCAGCAGCTTGGAAGAGACCCAGTACTTC. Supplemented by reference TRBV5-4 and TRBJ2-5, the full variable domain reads ETGVTQSPTHLIKTRGQQVTLRCSSQSGHNTVSWYQQALGQGPQFIFQYYREEENGRGNFPPRFSGLQFPNYSSELNVNALELDDSALYLCASSLEETQYFGPGTRLLVL.

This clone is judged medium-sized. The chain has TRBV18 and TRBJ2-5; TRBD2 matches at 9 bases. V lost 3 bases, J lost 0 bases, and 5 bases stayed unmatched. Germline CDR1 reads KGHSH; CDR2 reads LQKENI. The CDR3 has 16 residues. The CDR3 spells CASSPKTSGDQETQYF. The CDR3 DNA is TGTGCCAGCTCACCCAAGACTAGCGGAGACCAAGAGACCCAGTACTTC. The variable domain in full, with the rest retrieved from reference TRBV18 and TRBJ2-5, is NAGVMQNPRHLVRRRGQEARLRCSPMKGHSHVYWYRQLPEEGLKFMVYLQKENIIDESGMPKERFSAEFPKEGPSILRIQQVVRGDSAAYFCASSPKTSGDQETQYFGPGTRLLVL.

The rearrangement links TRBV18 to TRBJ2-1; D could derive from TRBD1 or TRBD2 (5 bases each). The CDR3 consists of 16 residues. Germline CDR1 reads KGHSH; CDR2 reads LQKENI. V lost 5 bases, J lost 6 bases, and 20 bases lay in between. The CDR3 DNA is TGTGCCAGCTCATCCACCGGGACGAGCTGGGGCAATGAGCAGTTCTTC. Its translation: CASSSTGTSWGNEQFF. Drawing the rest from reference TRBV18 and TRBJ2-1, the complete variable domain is NAGVMQNPRHLVRRRGQEARLRCSPMKGHSHVYWYRQLPEEGLKFMVYLQKENIIDESGMPKERFSAEFPKEGPSILRIQQVVRGDSAAYFCASSSTGTSWGNEQFFGPGTRLTVL.

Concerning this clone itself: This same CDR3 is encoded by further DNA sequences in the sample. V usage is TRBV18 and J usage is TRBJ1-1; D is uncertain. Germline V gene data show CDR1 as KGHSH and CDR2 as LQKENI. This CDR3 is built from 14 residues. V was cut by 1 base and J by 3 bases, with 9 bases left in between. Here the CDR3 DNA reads TGTGCCAGCTCACCACAGGGTGGGGACACTGAAGCTTTCTTT. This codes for CASSPQGGDTEAFF.

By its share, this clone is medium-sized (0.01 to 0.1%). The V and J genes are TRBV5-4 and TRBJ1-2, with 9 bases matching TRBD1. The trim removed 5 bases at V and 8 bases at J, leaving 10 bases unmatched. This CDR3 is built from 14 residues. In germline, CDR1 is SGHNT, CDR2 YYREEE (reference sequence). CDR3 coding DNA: TGTGCCAGCAGTCTCACTGGACAGGGGCACGGCTACACCTTC. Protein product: CASSLTGQGHGYTF.

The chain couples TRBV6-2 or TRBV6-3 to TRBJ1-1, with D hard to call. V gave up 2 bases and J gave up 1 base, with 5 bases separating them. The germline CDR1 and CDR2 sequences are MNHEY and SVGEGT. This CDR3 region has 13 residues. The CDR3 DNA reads TGTGCCAGCAGTTACGGTCAGAACACTGAAGCTTTCTTT. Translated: CASSYGQNTEAFF.

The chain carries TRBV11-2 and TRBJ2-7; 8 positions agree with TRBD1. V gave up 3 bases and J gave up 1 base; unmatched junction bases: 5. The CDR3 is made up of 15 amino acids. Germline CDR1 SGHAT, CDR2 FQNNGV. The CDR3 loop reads CASSLDRDRSYEQYF. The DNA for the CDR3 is TGTGCCAGCAGCTTGGACCGGGACAGGTCCTACGAGCAGTACTTC.

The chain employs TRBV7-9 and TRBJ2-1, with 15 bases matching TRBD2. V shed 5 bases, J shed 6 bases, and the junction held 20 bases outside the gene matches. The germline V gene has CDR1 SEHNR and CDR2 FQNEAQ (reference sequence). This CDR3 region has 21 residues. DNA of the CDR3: TGTGCCAGCAGCACTACCGGCTGGGATCCAGGGACTAGCGGGAGGAGCAATGAGCAGTTCTTC. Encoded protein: CASSTTGWDPGTSGRSNEQFF.

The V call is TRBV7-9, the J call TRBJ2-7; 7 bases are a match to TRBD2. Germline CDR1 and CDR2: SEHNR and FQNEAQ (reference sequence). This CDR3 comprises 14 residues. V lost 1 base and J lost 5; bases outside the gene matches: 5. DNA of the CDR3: TGTGCCAGCAGCTTAGTGGGAGGGAGGAACGAGCAGTACTTC. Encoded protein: CASSLVGGRNEQYF. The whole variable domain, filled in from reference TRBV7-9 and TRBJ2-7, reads DTGVSQNPRHKITKRGQNVTFRCDPISEHNRLYWYRQTLGQGPEFLTYFQNEAQLEKSRLLSDRFSAERPKGSFSTLEIQRTEQGDSAMYLCASSLVGGRNEQYFGPGTRLTVT.

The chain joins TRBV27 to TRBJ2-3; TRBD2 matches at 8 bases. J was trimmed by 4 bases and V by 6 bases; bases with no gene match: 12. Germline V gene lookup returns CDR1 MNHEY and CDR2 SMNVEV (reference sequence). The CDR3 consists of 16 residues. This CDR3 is CASSIFPGLEPDTQYF. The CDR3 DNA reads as TGTGCCAGCAGCATATTCCCGGGACTAGAACCAGATACGCAGTATTTT.

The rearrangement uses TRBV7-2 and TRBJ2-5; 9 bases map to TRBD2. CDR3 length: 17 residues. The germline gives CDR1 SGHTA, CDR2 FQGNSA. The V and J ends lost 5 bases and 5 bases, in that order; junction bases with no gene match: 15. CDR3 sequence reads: CASSPPTGLAIMETQYF. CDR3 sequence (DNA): TGTGCCAGCAGCCCACCAACCGGACTAGCGATCATGGAGACCCAGTACTTC. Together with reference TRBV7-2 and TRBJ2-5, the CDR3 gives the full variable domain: GAGVSQSPSNKVTEKGKDVELRCDPISGHTALYWYRQSLGQGLEFLIYFQGNSAPDKSGLPSDRFSAERTGGSVSTLTIQRTQQEDSAVYLCASSPPTGLAIMETQYFGPGTRLLVL.

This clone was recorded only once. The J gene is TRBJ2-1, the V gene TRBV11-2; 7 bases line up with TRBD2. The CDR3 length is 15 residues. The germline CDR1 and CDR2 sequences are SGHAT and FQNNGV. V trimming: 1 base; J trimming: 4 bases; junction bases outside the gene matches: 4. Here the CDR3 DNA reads TGTGCCAGCAGCTTAGGAACGGGGGGTTACAATGAGCAGTTCTTC. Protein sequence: CASSLGTGGYNEQFF.

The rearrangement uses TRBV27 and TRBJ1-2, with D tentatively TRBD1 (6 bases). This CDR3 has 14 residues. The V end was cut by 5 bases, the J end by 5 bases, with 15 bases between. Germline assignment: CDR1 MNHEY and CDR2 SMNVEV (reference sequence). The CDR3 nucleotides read TGTGCCAGCAGTACAAATACAGGGAAGTATGGCTACACCTTC. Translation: CASSTNTGKYGYTF.

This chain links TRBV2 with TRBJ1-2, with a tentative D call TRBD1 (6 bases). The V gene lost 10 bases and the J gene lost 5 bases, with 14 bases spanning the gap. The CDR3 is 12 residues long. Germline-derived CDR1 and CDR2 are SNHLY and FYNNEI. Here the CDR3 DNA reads TGTGCCACGGGGGCGGGGGAGTATGGCTACACCTTC. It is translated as CATGAGEYGYTF.